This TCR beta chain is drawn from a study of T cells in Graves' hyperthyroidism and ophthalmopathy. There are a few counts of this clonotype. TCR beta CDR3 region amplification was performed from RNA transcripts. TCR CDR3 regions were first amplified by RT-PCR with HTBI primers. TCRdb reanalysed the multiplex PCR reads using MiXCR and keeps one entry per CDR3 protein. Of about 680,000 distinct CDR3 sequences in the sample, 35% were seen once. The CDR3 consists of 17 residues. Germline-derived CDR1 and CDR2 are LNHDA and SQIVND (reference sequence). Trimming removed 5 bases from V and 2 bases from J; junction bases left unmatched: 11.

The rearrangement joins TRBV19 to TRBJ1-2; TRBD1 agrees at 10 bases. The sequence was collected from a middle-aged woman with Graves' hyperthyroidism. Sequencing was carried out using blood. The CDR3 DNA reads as TGTGCCAGTAGTCTCCGGGGGACAGGGGACCTCAACTATGGCTACACCTTC. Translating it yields CASSLRGTGDLNYGYTF.